The rows below give T cell receptor beta chains drawn from one sample of a study of T cell responses to AZD1222 COVID-19 vaccine. Sequencing used immunoSEQ multiplex PCR; TCRdb keeps in-frame clones, though not all of them. The sample lists some 90,000 clones, under 90% occurring once. Sequences were derived from peripheral blood, sampled on day 0 of AZD1222 vaccination. These receptors all come from an adult in good health. CDR3s include the opening cysteine and the closing phenylalanine or tryptophan. Fields, in order: J gene, clone size, V gene, D gene, CDR3 DNA, CDR3 protein. D genes are given only for firm matches. A clone size is listed for some rows: how often the clone was seen (once, few, many), or a class if it is expanded.

>TRBJ2-1|NA|TRBV4-1|TRBD1
TGCGCCAGCAGCCAAGATTTGGGACAGGGGGCAAATGAGCAGTTCTTC
CASSQDLGQGANEQFF
>TRBJ1-2|NA|TRBV4-3|TRBD1
TGCGCCAGCAGCCAGTCGACAGGGCCCCATGGCTACACCTTC
CASSQSTGPHGYTF
>TRBJ1-5|few|TRBV6-1|TRBD1
TGTGCCAGCAGTGAGACAGGGGGCAAGGGCAATCAGCCCCAGCATTTT
CASSETGGKGNQPQHF
>TRBJ1-1|NA|TRBV18|NA
TGTGCCAGCTCACTAGACAGGCCGAATACTGAAGCTTTCTTT
CASSLDRPNTEAFF
>TRBJ1-2|once|TRBV18|TRBD1
TGTGCCAGCTCACCACCGGGCGCAGGGGGAGTGAACTATGGCTACACCTTC
CASSPPGAGGVNYGYTF
>TRBJ2-6|NA|TRBV6-4|NA
TGTGCCAGCAGTGAAAGATTTTCTGGGGCCAACGTCCTGACTTTC
CASSERFSGANVLTF
>TRBJ1-5|NA|TRBV6-1|NA
TGTGCCAGCAGTGAAGCGCCGGGGCAGCCCCAGCATTTT
CASSEAPGQPQHF
>TRBJ2-7|NA|TRBV5-1|TRBD2
TGCGCCAGCAGCGCTGGCCTATCCTTAAGCGGGAGGGCCTACGAGCAGTACTTC
CASSAGLSLSGRAYEQYF
>TRBJ1-6|NA|TRBV3-1/TRBV3-2|NA
TGTGCCAGCGAGGACGGAAATTCACCCCTCCACTTT
CASEDGNSPLHF
>TRBJ1-5|NA|TRBV30|NA
TGTGCCTGGAGTGGGGTCGGCAGAAACAATCAGCCCCAGCATTTT
CAWSGVGRNNQPQHF
>TRBJ2-1|NA|TRBV10-3|TRBD2
TGTGCCACCAAGACTAGCACGAAGGAGAATGAGCAGTTCTTC
CATKTSTKENEQFF
>TRBJ2-1|NA|TRBV18|TRBD2
TGTGCCAGCTCACCCCGGACAGGGAGAATAGCGGGGGGCAATGAGCAGTTCTTC
CASSPRTGRIAGGNEQFF
>TRBJ1-2|NA|TRBV7-3|NA
TGTGCCAGCAGCGCCGCAGGGGAAAGCTACACCTTC
CASSAAGESYTF
>TRBJ2-1|NA|TRBV15|TRBD2
TGTGCCACCAGTCCGAGCGGGAGTGCCTACAATGAGCAGTTCTTC
CATSPSGSAYNEQFF
>TRBJ2-1|NA|TRBV5-4|TRBD2
TGTGCCAGCAGCCACAGCGGGGACAATGAGCAGTTCTTC
CASSHSGDNEQFF
>TRBJ1-4|once|TRBV5-1|NA
TGCGCCAGCAGCTTGGGTATGGGCGCGGGAGAAAAACTGTTTTTT
CASSLGMGAGEKLFF
>TRBJ1-1|NA|TRBV19|NA
TGTGCCAGTACCGGGCGGGAGAACATTGAAGCTTTCTTT
CASTGRENIEAFF
>TRBJ1-5|NA|TRBV12-5|NA
TGTGCTAGTGGTTTGACCCCAGACAGATATAGCAATCAGCCCCAGCATTTT
CASGLTPDRYSNQPQHF
>TRBJ2-2|NA|TRBV5-1|TRBD2
TGCGCCAGCAGCCCGGGACTAGCGGGAGGGCCGCACGGGGAGCTGTTTTTT
CASSPGLAGGPHGELFF
>TRBJ1-1|NA|TRBV30|NA
TGTGCCTGGAGGGGGGGCACTGAAGCTTTCTTT
CAWRGGTEAFF
>TRBJ2-1|NA|TRBV12-5|NA
TGTGCTAGTGGTTTGGTACACGGAAATGAGCAGTTCTTC
CASGLVHGNEQFF
>TRBJ2-2|NA|TRBV19|TRBD2
TGTGCCAGTAGTATTTCGTCTGGCGGGAGTAACACCGGGGAGCTGTTTTTT
CASSISSGGSNTGELFF
>TRBJ1-2|once|TRBV11-2|NA
TGTGCCAGCAGTGCCTCGGGGGGCAGCTATGGCTACACCTTC
CASSASGGSYGYTF
>TRBJ1-5|once|TRBV19|NA
TGTGCCAGTAGTCTACAATGGGGCAATCAGCCCCAGCATTTT
CASSLQWGNQPQHF
>TRBJ2-7|NA|TRBV3-1/TRBV3-2|TRBD1
TGTGCCAGCAGCCAAACTGACAGGGGCGAGCAGTACTTC
CASSQTDRGEQYF
>TRBJ1-2|NA|TRBV2|NA
TGTGCCACCTCGCCCGACCAGGGAGGCTACACCTTC
CATSPDQGGYTF
>TRBJ1-1|NA|TRBV19|NA
TGTGCCAGTAGTATTACAGTGAACACTGAAGCTTTCTTT
CASSITVNTEAFF
>TRBJ2-3|NA|TRBV29-1|TRBD2
TGCAGCGTACTCGGACTAGCGGGGGGCCTGGATACGCAGTATTTT
CSVLGLAGGLDTQYF
>TRBJ1-5|NA|TRBV6-5|NA
TGTGCCAGCAGTTACACCAGCAATCAGCCCCAGCATTTT
CASSYTSNQPQHF
>TRBJ2-3|NA|TRBV14|NA
TGTGCCAGCAGCCAGGGGCGGTATTATACAGATACGCAGTATTTT
CASSQGRYYTDTQYF
>TRBJ2-7|few|TRBV27|NA
TGTGCCAGCAGCAGGTCGAAGGTGGGGTACTACGAGCAGTACTTC
CASSRSKVGYYEQYF
>TRBJ1-3|NA|TRBV19|TRBD1
TGTGCCAGTAGTACTCCACAGGGGGCGACTGGAAACACCATATATTTT
CASSTPQGATGNTIYF
>TRBJ1-1|NA|TRBV12-3/TRBV12-4|TRBD1
TGTGCCAGCAGTGACAGGGGTTGGACTGAAGCTTTCTTT
CASSDRGWTEAFF
>TRBJ2-3|once|TRBV7-6|NA
TGTGCCAGCAGCCCGGGTACTAGTGAAAGCACAGATACGCAGTATTTT
CASSPGTSESTDTQYF
>TRBJ2-3|NA|TRBV7-2|NA
TGTGCCAGCAGCTTACTAGCAGCCCTCAGCACAGATACGCAGTATTTT
CASSLLAALSTDTQYF
>TRBJ1-1|NA|TRBV12-3/TRBV12-4|NA
TGTGCCAGCAGTTTACTTGATAACACTGAAGCTTTCTTT
CASSLLDNTEAFF
>TRBJ2-1|few|TRBV6-1|TRBD2
TGTGCCAGCAGTGAAGCTAGCGGGAGTGCGAATGAGCAGTTCTTC
CASSEASGSANEQFF
>TRBJ2-7|NA|TRBV19|NA
TGTGCCAGTAGTGCGACGATCGGGGGAGAATCGGACGAGCAGTACTTC
CASSATIGGESDEQYF
>TRBJ2-1|NA|TRBV12-3/TRBV12-4|TRBD2
TGTGCCAGCAGCTCGGGGGGGCAACGAGAGCAGTTCTTC
CASSSGGQREQFF
>TRBJ2-3|NA|TRBV7-8|TRBD2
TGTGCCAGCAGCTACAGCGGGGGATTTGTCCCAGATACGCAGTATTTT
CASSYSGGFVPDTQYF
>TRBJ2-5|NA|TRBV5-7|TRBD2
TGTGCCAGCAGTCATAGGACTAGCGGGGGGGAGACCCAGTACTTC
CASSHRTSGGETQYF
>TRBJ1-1|NA|TRBV5-1|TRBD1
TGCGCCAGCAGCTCCCAATGGACAGGTGGGGCTGAAGCTTTCTTT
CASSSQWTGGAEAFF
>TRBJ2-2|NA|TRBV4-2|TRBD2
TGTGCCAGCAGCCAAGGTTCCCAGCGGGGGGGCGTCGGGGAGCTGTTTTTT
CASSQGSQRGGVGELFF
>TRBJ2-2|NA|TRBV6-5|TRBD2
TGTGCCACCCGACTAGCGGGGGGCGGGGAGCTGTTTTTT
CATRLAGGGELFF
>TRBJ2-7|NA|TRBV30|TRBD1
TGTGCCTGGAGCGGAGGACAGGGGGTGTCGGACGAGCAGTACTTC
CAWSGGQGVSDEQYF